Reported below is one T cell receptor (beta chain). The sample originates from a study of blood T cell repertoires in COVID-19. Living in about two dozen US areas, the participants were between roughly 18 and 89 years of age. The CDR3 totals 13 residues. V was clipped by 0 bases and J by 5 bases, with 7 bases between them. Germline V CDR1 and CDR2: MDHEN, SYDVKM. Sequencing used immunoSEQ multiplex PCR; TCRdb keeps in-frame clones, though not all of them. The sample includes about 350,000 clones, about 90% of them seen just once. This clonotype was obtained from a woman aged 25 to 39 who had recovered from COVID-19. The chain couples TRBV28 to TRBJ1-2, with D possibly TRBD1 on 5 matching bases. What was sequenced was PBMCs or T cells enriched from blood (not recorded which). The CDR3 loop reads CASSLWGGYGYTF. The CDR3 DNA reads TGTGCCAGCAGTTTATGGGGGGGGTATGGCTACACCTTC.